This TCR beta chain was found in a study of T cell repertoires in cytomegalovirus infection. A word on this clonotype: Antigen: not known.

Each CDR3 protein is one row after TCRdb ran MiXCR on the reads. The sample comprises 100,000 to 150,000 distinct CDR3 sequences, 32% of which are singletons, and approximately 50% rests with the top ten. The starting material was CD8+ T cells from cultured PBMCs, obtained from culture after CMV antigen stimulation. This clonotype was sampled from a human donor in good health (CMV status not recorded). Some clones in this sample may be carry-over from other donors' samples.

In DNA, the CDR3 is TGTGCCAGCAGTTACTCCTTTTCTCCTAAAATCACAGATACGCAGTATTTT. Its protein product is CASSYSFSPKITDTQYF. The V call is TRBV6-5, the J call TRBJ2-3; unclear D gene. V lost 0 bases to trimming and J lost 2 bases, with 15 bases between them. Germline values: CDR1 MNHEY, CDR2 SVGAGI. There are 17 residues in the CDR3.